These T cell receptor beta chains were read from a single sample in a study of Ad26.COV2.S vaccination and SARS-CoV-2 variants. The repertoire was sequenced with immunoSEQ multiplex PCR; TCRdb's copy has only in-frame clones and lacks some. Among about 350,000 clones, about 87% were seen once, and the ten largest hold around 5.8%. This material consisted of peripheral blood, taken in a trial of Ad26.COV2.S vaccine versus placebo. Receptors originate from a person aged 18-65 years who received the Ad26.COV2.S COVID-19 vaccine or a placebo. Each CDR3 is given with its conserved first and last residue. Each record gives: V gene, clone size, D gene, J gene, CDR3 DNA, CDR3 protein. D genes are given only for firm matches. Clone size, where shown, is once, few, many, or a class for clones that have expanded.

TRBV6-6	NA	NA	TRBJ2-7	TGTGCCAGCAGTTACGTTGGATCAGGGGCTAGCGAGCAGTACTTC	CASSYVGSGASEQYF
TRBV2	NA	NA	TRBJ1-3	TGTGCCAGCATGGACTCACGAGGGTACTCTGGAAACACCATATATTTT	CASMDSRGYSGNTIYF
TRBV3-1/TRBV3-2	NA	NA	TRBJ2-7	TGTGCCAGCAGCCAAGACAGGGTTGGTTCCTACGAGCAGTACTTC	CASSQDRVGSYEQYF
TRBV7-3	NA	TRBD1	TRBJ1-2	TGTGCCAGCAGCCTAGACAGGGAGGTTGGCTACACCTTC	CASSLDREVGYTF
TRBV11-3	few	TRBD2	TRBJ2-1	TGTGCCAGCAGCCCGGGAGGGGATGAGCAGTTCTTC	CASSPGGDEQFF
TRBV4-2	NA	NA	TRBJ1-1	TGTGCCAGCAGCCAAGAAGCCACAGCCGGGAGCACTGAAGCTTTCTTT	CASSQEATAGSTEAFF
TRBV10-3	few	TRBD1	TRBJ2-2	TGTGCCATCAGTGACCCGGGACAGGGTCTCACCGGGGAGCTGTTTTTT	CAISDPGQGLTGELFF
TRBV27	NA	NA	TRBJ1-5	TGTGCCAGCAGTTCAGTTCGTGTGGGGGGCTCGGGCAATCAGCCCCAGCATTTT	CASSSVRVGGSGNQPQHF
TRBV6-5	NA	NA	TRBJ1-6	TGTGCCAGCAGTACCCCAGAAGGGTATAATTCACCCCTCCACTTT	CASSTPEGYNSPLHF
TRBV5-4	NA	TRBD2	TRBJ2-5	TGTGCCAGCAGCTTCTTAGCGGGCATACAAGAGACCCAGTACTTC	CASSFLAGIQETQYF
TRBV7-9	NA	NA	TRBJ1-1	TGTGCCAGCATATGGGTTATGGAATACACTGAAGCTTTCTTT	CASIWVMEYTEAFF
TRBV4-3	NA	NA	TRBJ1-1	TGCGCCAGCAGCCATGGGACGGGACACCTCACTGAAGCTTTCTTT	CASSHGTGHLTEAFF
TRBV19	NA	NA	TRBJ2-2	TGTGCCAGTAGTCCCCAGGTCTCGACAGTTTTAGGGGAGCTGTTTTTT	CASSPQVSTVLGELFF
TRBV4-3	once	NA	TRBJ2-1	TGCGCCAGCAGCCAAGATCGGGCAGGACACTACAATGAGCAGTTCTTC	CASSQDRAGHYNEQFF
TRBV28	NA	NA	TRBJ2-7	TGTGCCAGCAGCACTAGGCACGAGCAGTACTTC	CASSTRHEQYF
TRBV19	NA	NA	TRBJ1-5	TGTGCCAGTAGTACCCCGGGTGGGGCCAGCAATCAGCCCCAGCATTTT	CASSTPGGASNQPQHF
TRBV10-2	NA	NA	TRBJ2-3	TGCGCCAGCAGTGACCGGGCCCTCGGCGGGCAGTATTTT	CASSDRALGGQYF
TRBV7-7	once	NA	TRBJ1-1	TGTGCCGGGGGCGATCGAACTGAAGCTTTCTTT	CAGGDRTEAFF
TRBV7-8	once	NA	TRBJ1-5	TGTGCCAGCAGCTTAGTTAGGTTCAGGTCTAATCAGCCCCAGCATTTT	CASSLVRFRSNQPQHF
TRBV6-5	NA	NA	TRBJ1-1	TGTGCCACCAAGCGACATACGAACACTGAAGCTTTCTTT	CATKRHTNTEAFF
TRBV6-5	NA	TRBD1	TRBJ1-2	TGTGCCAGCAGTTACTCGGACAGGTCGGGGGGCTACACCTTC	CASSYSDRSGGYTF
TRBV5-5	once	NA	TRBJ2-2	TGTGCCAGCAGCTCCATTGGTTCCGGGGAGCTGTTTTTT	CASSSIGSGELFF
TRBV13	NA	NA	TRBJ2-5	TGTGCCAGCAGCATAAGGACGACCCAAGAGACCCAGTACTTC	CASSIRTTQETQYF
TRBV18	NA	NA	TRBJ1-5	TGTGCCAGCTCACCGACAGTATATAGCAATCAGCCCCAGCATTTT	CASSPTVYSNQPQHF
TRBV5-5	NA	NA	TRBJ2-1	TGTGCCAGCAGCTTGGGAGGGAGCTACAATGAGCAGTTCTTC	CASSLGGSYNEQFF
TRBV29-1	once	NA	TRBJ1-5	TGCAGCGTCCAAGGGGCCAATCAGCCCCAGCATTTT	CSVQGANQPQHF
TRBV6-1	NA	TRBD2	TRBJ2-3	TGTGCCAGCAGTGCTCGTCGACTAGCGGGGAGCACAGATACGCAGTATTTT	CASSARRLAGSTDTQYF
TRBV6-5	NA	NA	TRBJ2-3	TGTGCCAGTATGCCTCGTGGTATTGGCACAGATACGCAGTATTTT	CASMPRGIGTDTQYF
TRBV2	once	NA	TRBJ2-5	TGTGCCAGCTCCCGGGGATCCCAAGAGACCCAGTACTTC	CASSRGSQETQYF
TRBV5-1	NA	TRBD1	TRBJ1-6	TGCGCCAGCAGCTTGGACGGACAGGCCTCCGGTTCACCCCTCCACTTT	CASSLDGQASGSPLHF
TRBV7-2	NA	NA	TRBJ1-6	TGTGCCAGCAGCTCTACCACCCGAATGCACTTT	CASSSTTRMHF
TRBV3-1/TRBV3-2	NA	NA	TRBJ1-3	TGTGCCAGCAGCCAAGTAGGGCTTGGAAACACCATATATTTT	CASSQVGLGNTIYF
TRBV27	NA	NA	TRBJ2-2	TGTGCCAGCTGTAGAGGGTGGAACACCGGGGAGCTGTTTTTT	CASCRGWNTGELFF
TRBV24-1	many	TRBD1	TRBJ2-2	TGTGCCACCAGTGACCCTGGGACAGGGACGACCGGGGAGCTGTTTTTT	CATSDPGTGTTGELFF
TRBV7-9	NA	NA	TRBJ2-3	TGTGCCAGCAGCTTATCGGGGTACACAGATACGCAGTATTTT	CASSLSGYTDTQYF
TRBV6-5	NA	TRBD1	TRBJ1-4	TGTGCCAGCAACCCGGGGACAGCAACTAATGAAAAACTGTTTTTT	CASNPGTATNEKLFF
TRBV25-1	NA	NA	TRBJ1-6	TGTGCCAGCAGTGAAATGGACAGTAATTCACCCCTCCACTTT	CASSEMDSNSPLHF
TRBV27	NA	TRBD1	TRBJ1-4	TGTGCCAGCGGGCGGACAGGGTACGGGGAAAAACTGTTTTTT	CASGRTGYGEKLFF
TRBV9	NA	TRBD2	TRBJ2-7	TGTGCCAGCAGCGTAGACTTGCGGGGGGTCTACGAGCAGTACTTC	CASSVDLRGVYEQYF
TRBV25-1	NA	NA	TRBJ1-3	TGTGCCAGCAGTCAATGGGGCTCTGGAAACACCATATATTTT	CASSQWGSGNTIYF
TRBV27	NA	NA	TRBJ1-6	TGTGCCAGCAGTTATTCAGCATACAATTCACCCCTCCACTTT	CASSYSAYNSPLHF
TRBV5-8	NA	NA	TRBJ2-7	TGTGCCAGCAGCCCATTTGGCGAGCAGTACTTC	CASSPFGEQYF
TRBV2	NA	TRBD2	TRBJ2-1	TGTGCCTCAATAGCGGGGGTATACAATGAGCAGTTCTTC	CASIAGVYNEQFF
TRBV6-6	NA	NA	TRBJ2-3	TGTGCCAGCAGTTACTCAGGGGAGAGCACAGATACGCAGTATTTT	CASSYSGESTDTQYF
TRBV11-3	once	NA	TRBJ1-1	TGTGCCAGCAGCCGCTATAACACTGAAGCTTTCTTT	CASSRYNTEAFF
TRBV5-1	once	NA	TRBJ2-2	TGCGCCAGCAGCTCCCGGGACTCAAGCGATACCGGGGAGCTGTTTTTT	CASSSRDSSDTGELFF
TRBV11-3	NA	TRBD2	TRBJ2-7	TGTGCCAGCAGCCCCGGACTAGCGGGGGACTACGAGCAGTACTTC	CASSPGLAGDYEQYF
TRBV7-3	NA	NA	TRBJ1-5	TGTGCCAGCAGCTTAAACCCTCGGGGTGGGCCCCAGCATTTT	CASSLNPRGGPQHF
TRBV14	NA	NA	TRBJ2-2	TGTGCCAGCAGCCCTAGAACACGAGGCGGGGAGCTGTTTTTT	CASSPRTRGGELFF
TRBV7-9	NA	NA	TRBJ2-3	TGTGCCAGCAGCTTTGGGGGAGATACGCAGTATTTT	CASSFGGDTQYF
TRBV27	NA	NA	TRBJ1-5	TGTGCCAGCAGTTCACGTGCTGGCTTTAGCAATCAGCCCCAGCATTTT	CASSSRAGFSNQPQHF
TRBV5-5	NA	TRBD1	TRBJ2-7	TGTGCCAGCAGCCCAAGGACAGGGAGAACCTACGAGCAGTACTTC	CASSPRTGRTYEQYF
TRBV18	NA	NA	TRBJ1-1	TGTGCCAGCTCACCGCAGGGTAACACTGAAGCTTTCTTT	CASSPQGNTEAFF
TRBV10-2	NA	TRBD2	TRBJ2-3	TGCGCCAGCAGTGAATTTAAAGCGGGAGGGCCCTCAGATACGCAGTATTTT	CASSEFKAGGPSDTQYF
TRBV6-6	NA	NA	TRBJ2-1	TGTGCCAGCAGCGGCAGGGGAGCATCTGAGCAGTTCTTC	CASSGRGASEQFF
TRBV10-1	NA	TRBD1	TRBJ1-2	TGCGCCAGCGGCAGGGGGGGAGTTTCCACCTTC	CASGRGGVSTF
TRBV25-1	NA	NA	TRBJ1-4	TGTGCCAGCAGTTTGTTAGGGGTTGGTGAAAAACTGTTTTTT	CASSLLGVGEKLFF
TRBV5-1	NA	NA	TRBJ2-1	TGCGCCAGCAGCTTGTGGTTGGGCAATGAGCAGTTCTTC	CASSLWLGNEQFF
TRBV7-2	NA	NA	TRBJ1-2	TGTGCCAGCAGCTTAGCGCCGTCCCAAGGAGCGGGGGGCTACACCTTC	CASSLAPSQGAGGYTF
TRBV29-1	NA	NA	TRBJ2-2	TGCAGCGTTGGCAATCCCAACACCGGGGAGCTGTTTTTT	CSVGNPNTGELFF